This TCR beta chain is from a study of vaccination and CD4 T cells after COVID-19. Study details: Six males and four females constituted the convalescent cohort, two of whom were Hispanic.

Treatment denoted: approximately 9-day PBMC culture with coronavirus spike peptide pools or control peptides (ViraFEST assay). Turning to this clonotype: Its matching antigen is unknown.

This CDR3 region has 14 residues. Germline loops: CDR1 SGHDN, CDR2 FVKESK. Deletions cut 9 bases from V and 5 bases from J, with 19 bases between. The Oncomine TCR Beta short-read assay generated sequence data from the DNA of cultured CD4+ T cells. TCRdb re-called the PCR reads with MiXCR, one entry per CDR3 protein. The sample lists approximately 20,000 distinct CDR3 sequences, 30% to 40% occurring once. This sequence joins TRBV14 and TRBJ1-1, with D possibly matching TRBD1 (6 bases). This clonotype was sampled from a human donor with COVID-19. The specimen was cultured CD4+ T cells from blood. CDR3 in amino acids: CARGTRSPNTEAFF. The CDR3 DNA is TGTGCCAGAGGGACACGCAGCCCGAATACTGAAGCTTTCTTT. The full variable domain, rest sourced from reference TRBV14 and TRBJ1-1, is EAGVTQFPSHSVIEKGQTVTLRCDPISGHDNLYWYRRVMGKEIKFLLHFVKESKQDESGMPNNRFLAERTGGTYSTLKVQPAELEDSGVYFCARGTRSPNTEAFFGQGTRLTVV.